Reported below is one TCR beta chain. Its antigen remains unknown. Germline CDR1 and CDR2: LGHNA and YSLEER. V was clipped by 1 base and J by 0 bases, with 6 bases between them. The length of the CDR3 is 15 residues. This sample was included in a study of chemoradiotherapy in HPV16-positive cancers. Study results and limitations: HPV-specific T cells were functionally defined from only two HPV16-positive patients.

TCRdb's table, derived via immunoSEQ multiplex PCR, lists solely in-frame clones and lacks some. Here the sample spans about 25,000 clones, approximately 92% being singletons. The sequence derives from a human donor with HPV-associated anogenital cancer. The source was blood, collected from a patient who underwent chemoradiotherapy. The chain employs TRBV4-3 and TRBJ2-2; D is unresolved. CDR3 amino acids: CASSQGAPNTGELFF. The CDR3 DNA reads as TGCGCCAGCAGCCAAGGAGCGCCGAACACCGGGGAGCTGTTTTTT.